This T cell receptor (beta chain) was identified in a study of blood T cell repertoires in COVID-19. V lost 4 bases to trimming and J lost 2 bases; unmatched junction nucleotides: 9. Looked up from germline, CDR1 is SGHNT and CDR2 is YYREEE (reference sequence). The length of the CDR3 is 15 residues. Profiling relied on immunoSEQ multiplex PCR, and the TCRdb table lists in-frame clones only, not all of them. The table has approximately 22,000 clones, around 67% seen once. This sequence joins TRBV5-4 and TRBJ2-7; 7 nucleotides match TRBD1. This TCR derives from a human donor in a cohort sampled during active or convalescent COVID-19. Sequencing was carried out using peripheral blood. The CDR3 sequence: CASSTRTGSPYEQYF. The CDR3 nucleotides are TGTGCCAGCAGCACGAGGACAGGATCCCCCTACGAGCAGTACTTC.